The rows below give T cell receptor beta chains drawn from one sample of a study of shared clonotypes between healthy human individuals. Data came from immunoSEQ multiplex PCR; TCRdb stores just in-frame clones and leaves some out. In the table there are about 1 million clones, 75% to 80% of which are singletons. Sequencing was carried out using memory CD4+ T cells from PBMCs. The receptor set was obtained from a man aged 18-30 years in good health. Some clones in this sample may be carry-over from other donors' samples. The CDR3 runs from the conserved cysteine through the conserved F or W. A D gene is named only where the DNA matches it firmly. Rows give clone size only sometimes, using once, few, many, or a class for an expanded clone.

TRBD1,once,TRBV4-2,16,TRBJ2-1,CASRLFSGQGRDEQFF,TGTGCCAGCAGGCTCTTTTCGGGACAGGGGCGGGATGAGCAGTTCTTC
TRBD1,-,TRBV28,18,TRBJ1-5,CASRVSDHDRGMAQPQHF,TGTGCCAGCAGAGTTTCCGACCACGACAGGGGGATGGCTCAGCCCCAGCATTTT
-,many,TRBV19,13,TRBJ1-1,CASSEALGTEAFF,TGTGCCAGTAGCGAAGCCCTGGGAACTGAAGCTTTCTTT
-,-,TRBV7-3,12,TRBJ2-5,CASSLNGGTQYF,TGTGCCAGCAGCTTAAACGGTGGGACCCAGTACTTC
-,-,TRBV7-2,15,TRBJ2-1,CASSLASPRPNEQFF,TGTGCCAGCAGCTTAGCAAGCCCTAGGCCCAATGAGCAGTTCTTC
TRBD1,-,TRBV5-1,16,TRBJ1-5,CASSPVGGGGNQPQHF,TGCGCCAGCAGCCCGGTGGGAGGGGGCGGGAATCAGCCCCAGCATTTT
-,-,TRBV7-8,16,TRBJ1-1,CASSLELGGANTEAFF,TGTGCCAGCAGCTTAGAGTTAGGAGGAGCGAACACTGAAGCTTTCTTT
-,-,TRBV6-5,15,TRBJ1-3,CASSYRGASGNTIYF,TGTGCCAGCAGTTACAGGGGAGCCTCTGGAAACACCATATATTTT
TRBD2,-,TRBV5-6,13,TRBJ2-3,CASSLRTSGAQYF,TGTGCCAGCAGCTTGAGGACTAGCGGGGCGCAGTATTTT
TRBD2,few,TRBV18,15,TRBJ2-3,CASSEGLAGTDTQYF,TGTGCCAGCTCCGAGGGGCTAGCGGGAACAGATACGCAGTATTTT
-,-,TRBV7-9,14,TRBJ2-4,CASSWSGGLNIQYF,TGTGCCAGCAGCTGGTCCGGAGGACTAAACATTCAGTACTTC
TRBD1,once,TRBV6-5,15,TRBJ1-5,CASSPGQYSNQPQHF,TGTGCCAGCAGCCCGGGACAGTATAGCAATCAGCCCCAGCATTTT
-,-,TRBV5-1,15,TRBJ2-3,CASSLATGGADTQYF,TGCGCCAGCAGCTTGGCGACAGGCGGCGCAGATACGCAGTATTTT
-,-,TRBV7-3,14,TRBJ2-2,CASQRGANTGELFF,TGTGCCAGCCAAAGGGGAGCGAACACCGGGGAGCTGTTTTTT
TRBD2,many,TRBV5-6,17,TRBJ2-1,CASSLVGAGGAGNEQFF,TGTGCCAGCAGCTTGGTTGGGGCGGGAGGGGCAGGCAATGAGCAGTTCTTC
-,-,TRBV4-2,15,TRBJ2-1,CASSQRQGVYNEQFF,TGTGCCAGCAGCCAACGGCAGGGTGTCTACAATGAGCAGTTCTTC
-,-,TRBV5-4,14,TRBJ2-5,CASSVAGAQETQYF,TGTGCCAGCAGCGTCGCTGGAGCTCAGGAGACCCAGTACTTC
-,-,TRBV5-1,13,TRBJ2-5,CASRQGPGETQYF,TGCGCCAGCAGACAGGGCCCAGGAGAGACCCAGTACTTC
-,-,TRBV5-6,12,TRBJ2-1,CASSFGDNEQFF,TGTGCCAGCAGCTTTGGGGATAATGAGCAGTTCTTC
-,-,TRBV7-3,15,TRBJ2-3,CASSLQGRGTDTQYF,TGTGCCAGCAGCTTACAGGGGAGGGGGACAGATACGCAGTATTTT
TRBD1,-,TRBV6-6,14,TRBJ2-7,CASSGTGVRGEQYF,TGTGCCAGCAGTGGCACAGGGGTCCGGGGCGAGCAGTACTTC
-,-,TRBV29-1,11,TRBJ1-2,CSVVSGDGYTF,TGCAGCGTTGTTTCAGGAGATGGCTACACCTTC
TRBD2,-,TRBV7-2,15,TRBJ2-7,CASSALAESNYEQYF,TGTGCCAGCAGCGCGCTAGCGGAATCGAACTACGAGCAGTACTTC
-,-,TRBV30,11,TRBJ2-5,CAWSSQGPQYF,TGTGCCTGGAGTTCGCAGGGTCCCCAGTACTTC
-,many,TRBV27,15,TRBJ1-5,CASSLRSTSGQPQHF,TGTGCCAGCAGTCTCCGGTCAACCTCGGGGCAGCCCCAGCATTTT
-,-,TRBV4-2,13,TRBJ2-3,CASSPTNRDTQYF,TGTGCCAGCAGCCCGACCAATCGGGATACGCAGTATTTT